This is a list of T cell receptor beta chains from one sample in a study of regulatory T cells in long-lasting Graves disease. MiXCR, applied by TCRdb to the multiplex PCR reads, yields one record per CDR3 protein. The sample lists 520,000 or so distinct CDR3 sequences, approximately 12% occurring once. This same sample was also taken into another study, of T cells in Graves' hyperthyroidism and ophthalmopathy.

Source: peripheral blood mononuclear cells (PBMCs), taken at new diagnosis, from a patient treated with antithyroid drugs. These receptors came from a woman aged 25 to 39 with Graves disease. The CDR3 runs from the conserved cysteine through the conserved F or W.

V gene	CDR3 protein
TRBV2	CASSEGLAMETQYF
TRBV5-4	CASRLLTSGTDTQYF
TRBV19	CASSERTGSYEQYF
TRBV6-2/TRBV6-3	CASSLGQGLWFNEQYF
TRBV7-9	CASSLAPGQGGYTF
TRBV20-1	CSARDHQQGGKYNEQFF
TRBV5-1	CASSLDGLHFSSSYEQYF
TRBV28	CASSLTTFPEQYF
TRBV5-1	CASSLDAQETQYF
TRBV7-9	CASSSEQGTEAFF
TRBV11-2	CASSLGTGVYEQYF
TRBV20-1	CSALARSSYNEQFF
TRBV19	CASSQDRGRGSYNEQFF
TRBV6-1	CASSGGFGEQYF
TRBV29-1	CSVGSETQYF
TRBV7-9	CASSAFRDSYNEQFF
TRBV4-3	CASSREGLAGIASYEQCF
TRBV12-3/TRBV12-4	CASSFGQNNSPLHF
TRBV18	CASSPSPTGTEAFF
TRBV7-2	CASSPQLALNTGELFF
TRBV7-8	CASSSRPAGGNTGELFF
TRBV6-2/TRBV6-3	CASSYPGRTLYPPDGIQYNEQFF
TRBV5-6	CASSFEPGPHYEQYF
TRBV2	CASTRFWTDTDTQYF
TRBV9	CASSVGQGLSYGYTF
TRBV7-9	CASSRRQGGGYTF
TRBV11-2	CASSLAGAGTGELFF
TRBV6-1	CASSWSQGRSYEQYF
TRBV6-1	CASRNRDGGSTGELFF
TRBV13	CASRSGQGEITGYNEQFF
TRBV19	CASSRDSSYNEQFF
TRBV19	CASSIRRGDINSPPHF
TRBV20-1	CSGRTGVMSSYNSPLHF
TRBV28	CASSGGGQGVGSPLHF
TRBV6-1	CASRMKSTGELFF
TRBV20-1	CSARDGADREGRSNQPQHF
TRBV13	CASSYGGLEQFF
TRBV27	CASSLLGGRGADTQYF
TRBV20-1	CSASNSGRDLKTQYF
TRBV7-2	CASSPGAIWPEPYGYTF
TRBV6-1	CASRPIRGTGELFF
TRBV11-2	CASSLWGRGYEQFF
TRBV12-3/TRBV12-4	CASSLGLARSETQYF
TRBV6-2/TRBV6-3	CASSYGGADTQYF
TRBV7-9	CASSLRIAGEVETQYF
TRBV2	CASKLRPGLNTDTQYF
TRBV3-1	CASSQATGISNQPQHF